Here is one T cell receptor (beta chain) with its context. Antigen specificity is unknown. The germline V gene has CDR1 KGHSH and CDR2 LQKENI. Losses at the gene ends were 4 bases for V and 3 bases for J; bases not matched to a gene: 8. The CDR3 covers 15 residues. Libraries for TCR beta were made by quantitative 5'-RACE with molecular barcodes. Each CDR3 protein gets one entry after TCRdb re-called the 5' RACE reads with MiXCR. This sample has some 150,000 distinct CDR3 sequences, with under 45% found just once. The sample originates from a study of CD8 T cells in ankylosing spondylitis. Study-wide results and caveats: Certain motif variants had earlier been reported in reactive arthritis synovial fluid and blood.

The rearrangement links TRBV18 to TRBJ2-7; 8 positions agree with TRBD1. The sequence derives from a male donor with ankylosing spondylitis. Sequenced input: synovial fluid, either unsorted or a sorted T cell fraction (not recorded which). The CDR3 sequence: CASSRSTGELYEQYF. CDR3 bases: TGTGCCAGCTCACGATCGACAGGGGAACTCTACGAGCAGTACTTC.